The rows below give T cell receptor beta chains drawn from one sample of a study of blood T cells in healthy people across ages. TCRdb reanalysed the 5' RACE reads using MiXCR and keeps one entry per CDR3 protein. This sample has roughly 680,000 distinct CDR3 sequences, with over 40% found just once. The sequenced sample consisted of blood. All receptors derive from a woman aged 80 or over in good health. The CDR3 runs from the conserved cysteine through the conserved F or W. The D gene is left open where the match is weak. Only part of the rows carry a size: once, few, many, or a class if the clone is expanded.

CDR3	DNA	size	D	J	V
CSAGDRDRYGYTF	TGCAGTGCCGGGGACAGGGATCGATACGGCTACACCTTC	once	TRBD1	TRBJ1-2	TRBV20-1
CATSDSRDRGRRYNEQFF	TGTGCCACCAGTGACTCAAGGGACAGGGGAAGGAGATACAATGAGCAGTTCTTC	many	TRBD1	TRBJ2-1	TRBV24-1
CASSLWGQGSDEQYF	TGTGCCAGCAGTCTTTGGGGACAGGGGTCCGACGAGCAGTACTTC	many	TRBD1	TRBJ2-7	TRBV28
CASSPNRRTDPTDTQYF	TGTGCCAGCAGCCCGAACCGTCGGACGGACCCCACAGATACGCAGTATTTT	.	.	TRBJ2-3	TRBV12-3/TRBV12-4
CASSQVYHPLAGDSYEQYF	TGTGCCAGCAGCCAAGTTTATCATCCCCTAGCGGGGGACTCCTACGAGCAGTACTTC	many	TRBD2	TRBJ2-7	TRBV14
CASSYSRTADKQFF	TGTGCCAGCAGTTACTCGAGAACCGCGGATAAGCAGTTCTTC	.	.	TRBJ2-1	TRBV6-6
CASSLNWERGRNQPQHF	TGTGCCAGCAGTTTAAACTGGGAGAGGGGGCGCAATCAGCCCCAGCATTTT	.	TRBD1	TRBJ1-5	TRBV12-3/TRBV12-4
CSARDVDSIKGRSYNEQFF	TGCAGTGCTAGAGATGTGGACAGCATCAAGGGTCGATCCTACAATGAGCAGTTCTTC	many	.	TRBJ2-1	TRBV20-1
CASSLQSPYNEQFF	TGCGCCAGCAGCTTACAGTCCCCCTACAATGAGCAGTTCTTC	many	.	TRBJ2-1	TRBV5-1
CASSLGNRVNEKLFF	TGTGCCAGCAGTTTAGGAAACAGGGTTAATGAAAAACTGTTTTTT	.	.	TRBJ1-4	TRBV28
CACSPNSDGYTF	TGTGCCTGCAGCCCAAACAGTGATGGCTACACCTTC	.	.	TRBJ1-2	TRBV7-9
CARSPGQGCTF	TGTGCCAGATCCCCGGGACAGGGATGCACCTTC	many	TRBD1	TRBJ1-2	TRBV6-4
CASSTGNQPQHF	TGTGCCAGCAGCACAGGCAATCAGCCCCAGCATTTT	many	.	TRBJ1-5	TRBV7-9
CSASLPGQPYEQYF	TGCAGTGCTAGCCTGCCGGGACAACCCTACGAACAGTACTTC	.	.	TRBJ2-7	TRBV20-1
CASSPGFRYEQYF	TGTGCCAGCTCACCAGGGTTTCGTTACGAGCAGTACTTC	few	.	TRBJ2-7	TRBV18
CASSFSDRDYGYTF	TGTGCCAGCAGTTTTTCAGACAGGGACTATGGCTACACCTTC	many	TRBD1	TRBJ1-2	TRBV12-3/TRBV12-4
CASSQGLAITYNEQFF	TGTGCCAGCAGCCAAGGACTAGCAATCACCTACAATGAGCAGTTCTTC	.	TRBD2	TRBJ2-1	TRBV3-1
CASSQNSGGAAETQYF	TGTGCCAGCAGCCAAAATAGCGGGGGGGCCGCGGAGACCCAGTACTTC	.	TRBD2	TRBJ2-5	TRBV3-1
CASSSRQGAGEQYF	TGTGCCAGCAGCTCTAGACAGGGGGCGGGGGAGCAGTACTTC	few	TRBD1	TRBJ2-4	TRBV7-9
CASSATGTGDYGYTF	TGCGCCAGCAGCGCCACCGGGACAGGGGACTATGGCTACACCTTC	once	TRBD1	TRBJ1-2	TRBV5-1
CASRSFSSASYNEQFF	TGTGCCAGCAGATCTTTTTCTAGCGCGTCCTACAATGAGCAGTTCTTC	many	.	TRBJ2-1	TRBV6-5
CARVSRAGRDGYTF	TGTGCCAGAGTATCGAGGGCGGGAAGAGATGGCTACACCTTC	.	.	TRBJ1-2	TRBV2
CASSLAGTDVYNEQFF	TGTGCCAGCAGCTTAGCGGGGACTGACGTCTACAATGAGCAGTTCTTC	.	.	TRBJ2-1	TRBV7-2
CASKTGERLGEYEQYF	TGTGCCAGCAAGACAGGGGAGCGACTAGGTGAATACGAGCAGTACTTC	.	TRBD1	TRBJ2-7	TRBV2
CASSAALAGNGGGQYF	TGTGCCAGCTCCGCGGCACTAGCGGGGAATGGGGGGGGGCAGTATTTT	.	TRBD2	TRBJ2-3	TRBV2
CSVEEPAGTQYF	TGCAGCGTTGAAGAACCAGCGGGTACGCAGTATTTT	many	.	TRBJ2-3	TRBV29-1
CASGTPSYSYNEQFF	TGCGCCAGCGGGACCCCGTCGTACTCCTACAATGAGCAGTTCTTC	.	.	TRBJ2-1	TRBV4-1
CASSLLAGVVGTQYF	TGTGCCAGCAGCTTACTCGCGGGAGTCGTAGGGACGCAGTATTTT	many	TRBD2	TRBJ2-3	TRBV7-6
CSVVFYNEQFF	TGCAGCGTTGTCTTCTACAATGAGCAGTTCTTC	.	.	TRBJ2-1	TRBV29-1
CASTEGRKPQHF	TGTGCCAGCACGGAGGGTCGGAAGCCCCAGCATTTT	many	.	TRBJ1-5	TRBV12-3/TRBV12-4
CASSFGRGGGTQGEQFF	TGTGCCAGCAGCTTCGGAAGAGGCGGCGGGACCCAGGGTGAGCAGTTCTTC	few	.	TRBJ2-1	TRBV7-2
CASSGLAGRHEQFF	TGTGCCAGCAGCGGACTAGCGGGGCGGCATGAGCAGTTCTTC	.	TRBD2	TRBJ2-1	TRBV12-3/TRBV12-4
CASSTSGASSYNEQFF	TGCGCCAGCAGCACGAGCGGGGCTTCGTCCTACAATGAGCAGTTCTTC	many	TRBD2	TRBJ2-1	TRBV5-1
CASSLKYSYNEQYF	TGTGCCAGCAGTTTGAAGTATTCCTACAATGAGCAGTACTTC	.	.	TRBJ2-7	TRBV2
CASSQDLRWDEQFF	TGTGCCAGCAGCCAAGATCTGCGGTGGGATGAGCAGTTCTTC	many	.	TRBJ2-1	TRBV4-2
CASSSYRGTKNIQYF	TGTGCCAGCAGCTCCTACAGGGGAACCAAAAACATTCAGTACTTC	.	TRBD1	TRBJ2-4	TRBV7-9
CASTPGGSSYEQYF	TGTGCCAGCACTCCGGGGGGCAGCTCCTACGAGCAGTACTTC	many	.	TRBJ2-7	TRBV6-1
CASSGLAGRSAYEQYF	TGTGCCAGCAGCGGACTAGCGGGAAGGTCAGCCTACGAGCAGTACTTC	many	TRBD2	TRBJ2-7	TRBV3-1
CASSLGRLSEQYF	TGTGCCAGCAGCCTGGGACGCTTATCCGAGCAGTACTTC	.	.	TRBJ2-7	TRBV3-1
CASSFMGNSYNEQFF	TGTGCCAGCAGTTTTATGGGTAACTCCTACAATGAGCAGTTCTTC	few	.	TRBJ2-1	TRBV27
CASSLSRGPYEQYF	TGTGCCAGCAGCTTAAGCAGGGGCCCCTACGAGCAGTACTTC	few	.	TRBJ2-7	TRBV7-2
CSARDQGASGSFYEQYF	TGCAGTGCTAGAGATCAGGGGGCTAGCGGGAGTTTCTACGAGCAGTACTTC	.	TRBD2	TRBJ2-7	TRBV20-1
CASSLNPGTESGELFF	TGCGCCAGCAGCTTGAACCCAGGGACAGAGTCCGGGGAGCTGTTTTTT	.	TRBD1	TRBJ2-2	TRBV5-1
CSASSRRGGTDTQYF	TGCAGTGCTAGTAGTAGGAGGGGGGGCACAGATACGCAGTATTTT	.	.	TRBJ2-3	TRBV20-1
CASRSAGGPDTQYF	TGTGCCAGCAGGTCAGCGGGGGGGCCAGATACGCAGTATTTT	.	TRBD2	TRBJ2-3	TRBV7-2
CASSPRTDYNEQFF	TGTGCCAGCAGCCCCCGAACAGATTACAATGAGCAGTTCTTC	many	.	TRBJ2-1	TRBV7-2
CASSLVEGWGKPQYF	TGTGCCAGCAGCTTGGTGGAGGGTTGGGGGAAACCCCAGTATTTT	.	.	TRBJ2-3	TRBV7-9
CASRAEDKNTGELFF	TGTGCCAGCAGGGCTGAGGACAAGAACACCGGGGAGCTGTTTTTT	.	.	TRBJ2-2	TRBV12-3/TRBV12-4
CASSQDSGRERVYEQYF	TGCGCCAGCAGCCAAGATTCCGGCCGGGAGAGGGTCTACGAGCAGTACTTC	.	.	TRBJ2-7	TRBV4-3
CASSLAGRGQSPLHF	TGTGCCAGCAGCTTAGCGGGGAGGGGACAGTCACCCCTCCACTTT	.	TRBD1	TRBJ1-6	TRBV7-2
CASSTELAGANYEQYF	TGCGCCAGCAGCACCGAACTAGCGGGAGCTAACTACGAGCAGTACTTC	many	TRBD2	TRBJ2-7	TRBV5-1
CASRPGQGSYEQYF	TGTGCCAGCAGACCAGGACAGGGGTCCTACGAGCAGTACTTC	.	TRBD1	TRBJ2-7	TRBV2
CSVGLAKSSYNEQFF	TGCAGCGTGGGACTAGCCAAGAGCTCCTACAATGAGCAGTTCTTC	.	TRBD2	TRBJ2-1	TRBV29-1
CASSQRVAGWDTQYF	TGTGCCAGCAGCCAGAGGGTGGCGGGTTGGGATACGCAGTATTTT	few	.	TRBJ2-3	TRBV11-2
CASSSLATQYEQYF	TGTGCCAGCAGCTCACTAGCGACACAGTACGAGCAGTACTTC	few	TRBD2	TRBJ2-7	TRBV7-9